This T cell receptor beta chain originates from a study of identical twins. Whole-study results and caveats: Diverse VJ usage suggested most zero-insertion clonotypes were not invariant T cells.

The sample holds one count of this clonotype. What it binds is not known. Germline assignment: CDR1 DFQATT and CDR2 SNEGSKA (reference sequence). The ends were cut back, 5 bases at V and 2 bases at J, with 19 bases in the middle. This CDR3 is built from 16 residues. TCRdb re-analysed the 5' RACE reads in MiXCR, keeping a single row per CDR3 protein. Found here are 700,000 or so distinct CDR3 sequences, roughly 8% of them singletons; the top ten hold approximately 0.94%. These data are also associated with another study on yellow fever vaccine responses in identical twins.

The gene calls are TRBV20-1 and TRBJ2-1; D remains ambiguous. The TCR comes from a woman in her late teens or twenties in good health. The sample consisted of PBMCs. CDR3 loop: CSARRVGSHTYNEQFF. The CDR3 DNA is TGCAGTGCTCGACGCGTTGGGTCCCACACCTACAATGAGCAGTTCTTC.